This entry lists 24 T cell receptor beta chains sequenced from one sample in a study of blood T cells in healthy people across ages. A second PCR of 7 to 11 cycles used a sample-barcoded 5' primer and a J-beta primer mix. TCRdb used MiXCR to reprocess the 5' RACE reads, holding one entry per CDR3 protein. The top ten clones hold 10% to 15% of a sample with fewer than 900,000 distinct CDR3 sequences, 30% to 45% of them seen once. Sequenced sample: blood. Receptor source: a man between 18 and 35 years old in good health.

Turning to this clonotype: This may be a read error: a much more frequent sequence differs by one nucleotide. The chain has TRBV3-1 and TRBJ2-1, with D possibly being TRBD1 or TRBD2 (5 bases each). Trimming removed 0 bases at V and 9 bases at J, with 21 bases between. Germline-derived CDR1 and CDR2 are LGHDT and YNNKEL (reference sequence). This CDR3 region has 17 residues. CDR3 protein: CASSQDQSRGLLSEQFF. The CDR3 DNA is TGTGCCAGCAGCCAAGATCAATCGAGGGGTTTGTTGAGTGAGCAGTTCTTC.

This clonotype has a handful of counts. The chain links TRBV4-2 to TRBJ1-1; 9 bases line up with TRBD1. The CDR3 contains 14 residues. CDR1 and CDR2 from the germline V gene are LGHNA and YNFKEQ. The trim removed 1 base at V and 7 bases at J, leaving 4 bases unmatched. The CDR3 reads CASSQGDRVGEAFF. Here the CDR3 DNA reads TGTGCCAGCAGCCAAGGGGACAGGGTTGGTGAAGCTTTCTTT.

This clonotype has a single count. J is TRBJ1-1 and V is TRBV7-9; no firm D call. The germline V gene encodes CDR1 SEHNR and CDR2 FQNEAQ (reference sequence). V was pared by 11 bases and J by 4 bases, with 17 bases between. The CDR3 is 13 residues long. CDR3 region: CAGNDQVGTEAFF. The DNA for the CDR3 is TGTGCCGGCAACGACCAAGTGGGCACTGAAGCTTTCTTT.

V and J are TRBV20-1 and TRBJ1-1, with TRBD1 identical over 9 bases. In germline, CDR1 is DFQATT, CDR2 SNEGSKA (reference sequence). The CDR3 spans 15 residues. Losses at the gene ends were 1 base for V and 1 base for J; bases not matched to a gene: 4. The CDR3 is CSARGTGVPNTEAFF. CDR3 DNA sequence: TGCAGTGCTAGAGGGACAGGGGTCCCGAACACTGAAGCTTTCTTT.

This rearrangement joins TRBV7-9 to TRBJ2-2; weak D call: TRBD2 (6 bases). Deletions cut 2 bases from V and 3 bases from J, with 16 bases between. Per the germline V gene, CDR1 is SEHNR and CDR2 is FQNEAQ (reference sequence). This CDR3 has 17 amino acids. The chain's CDR3 is CASSLSDRGSDTGELFF. Here the CDR3 DNA reads TGTGCCAGCAGCTTATCGGATCGGGGGTCGGACACCGGGGAGCTGTTTTTT. The variable domain in full, with the rest retrieved from reference TRBV7-9 and TRBJ2-2, is DTGVSQNPRHKITKRGQNVTFRCDPISEHNRLYWYRQTLGQGPEFLTYFQNEAQLEKSRLLSDRFSAERPKGSFSTLEIQRTEQGDSAMYLCASSLSDRGSDTGELFFGEGSRLTVL.

This clonotype was recorded at least ten times. The chain joins TRBV7-3 to TRBJ2-7; 7 bases match TRBD2. The CDR3 is 15 residues long. The germline CDR1 and CDR2 sequences are SGHTA and FQGTGA. V trimming: 0 bases; J trimming: 7 bases; junction bases outside the gene matches: 9. Written as DNA, the CDR3 is TGTGCCAGCAGCTTAACGGGAGGGGAATACAATGAGCAGTACTTC. It translates to CASSLTGGEYNEQYF.

This clonotype was seen many times. The chain joins TRBV12-3 or TRBV12-4 to TRBJ1-4; 7 bases fit TRBD1. CDR3 size: 13 residues. J lost 6 bases, V lost 8 bases, and 6 bases had no gene match. This chain's CDR3 is CASSQGQDEKLFF. The CDR3 DNA sequence: TGTGCCAGCTCCCAAGGACAGGATGAAAAACTGTTTTTT.

A remark on this clonotype: A read error may be the cause here, since a much bigger clone is one base away. This chain joins TRBV7-2 and TRBJ2-5; D might be TRBD2 (6 bases). The CDR3 covers 15 residues. V was clipped by 8 bases and J by 2 bases, with 18 bases between them. Germline CDR1 SGHTA, CDR2 FQGNSA. For the CDR3, the DNA is TGTGCCAGCGGCGACCGACTAGACTTGCAAGAGACCCAGTACTTC. Its protein product is CASGDRLDLQETQYF. Full variable domain (outside the CDR3, taken from reference TRBV7-2 and TRBJ2-5): GAGVSQSPSNKVTEKGKDVELRCDPISGHTALYWYRQSLGQGLEFLIYFQGNSAPDKSGLPSDRFSAERTGGSVSTLTIQRTQQEDSAVYLCASGDRLDLQETQYFGPGTRLLVL.

V and J are TRBV2 and TRBJ2-1; weak D call: TRBD1 (6 bases). The CDR3 extends over 13 amino acids. Trimming left V 4 bases short and J 13 bases short, with 17 bases between. Germline values: CDR1 SNHLY, CDR2 FYNNEI. The CDR3 nucleotides read TGTGCCAGCAGTGGCACAGGGTGGGGTGAACAGTTCTTC. It encodes CASSGTGWGEQFF.

V gene TRBV21-1 combines with J gene TRBJ2-7; the D call of TRBD1 is as the table states it, not checked on the DNA. TRBV21-1 is a pseudogene locus. The CDR3 covers 14 residues. This chain's CDR3 is CASSNGQGSYEQYF. As DNA, the CDR3 is TGTGCCAGCAGCAACGGACAGGGGTCCTACGAGCAGTACTTC.

The V and J genes are TRBV20-1 and TRBJ2-4; either TRBD1 or TRBD2 may fit D (6 bases each). Germline V gene data show CDR1 as DFQATT and CDR2 as SNEGSKA (reference sequence). Trimming took 1 base from V and 5 from J, leaving 18 bases between them. This CDR3 region has 16 residues. DNA of the CDR3: TGCAGTGCTAGAGTTCCGGGGGCTAGTGTCGAAAACATTCAGTACTTC. It translates to CSARVPGASVENIQYF.

This clonotype was seen only a few times. The gene calls are TRBV7-2 and TRBJ2-1; a weak D match, TRBD2 (6 bases). CDR1 and CDR2 (germline): SGHTA, FQGNSA. The CDR3 spans 15 residues. The ends were cut back, 5 bases at V and 1 base at J, with 12 bases in the middle. For the CDR3, the DNA is TGTGCCAGCAGCGGAACTAGCAAATCCTACAATGAGCAGTTCTTC. It yields the protein CASSGTSKSYNEQFF.

J is TRBJ2-1 and V is TRBV20-1, with a weak D call TRBD1 (6 bases). Germline loops: CDR1 DFQATT, CDR2 SNEGSKA (reference sequence). The CDR3 is made up of 15 amino acids. The V and J ends lost 2 bases and 2 bases respectively, with 13 bases between them. For the CDR3, the DNA is TGCAGTGCTAGAAAGGGGGAAAGCACCTACAATGAGCAGTTCTTC. Translated, it gives CSARKGESTYNEQFF.

This clonotype has at least ten counts. The rearrangement links TRBV4-3 to TRBJ2-7, with D uncertain. With 6 bases removed from V and 6 bases from J, the gap between germline ends came to 3 bases. Germline-derived CDR1 and CDR2 are LGHNA and YSLEER. The CDR3 runs to 9 residues. CDR3 nucleotides: TGCGCCAGCAGGAGCGAGCAGTACTTC. Its protein product is CASRSEQYF.

The chain has TRBV4-2 and TRBJ1-2; D is unresolved. CDR3 size: 14 residues. Trimming left V 0 bases short and J 4 bases short, with 9 bases between. CDR1 is LGHNA and CDR2 is YNFKEQ in the germline V gene. CDR3 DNA: TGTGCCAGCAGCCAAGATCCGGCGGTCTATGGCTACACCTTC. Residues: CASSQDPAVYGYTF.

With regard to this clonotype: No conserved phenylalanine or tryptophan is present at the end of the CDR3, so a read error is the likely explanation. The chain combines TRBV6-6 with TRBJ1-6; no definite D call. The germline V gene has CDR1 MNHNY and CDR2 SVGAGI (reference sequence). V lost 5 bases and J lost 2, with 16 bases in between. CDR3 length: 17 residues. The CDR3 reads CASSPGLVAAYNSPLHV. The DNA of the CDR3 is TGTGCCAGCAGTCCCGGGTTGGTCGCCGCCTATAATTCACCCCTCCACGTT.

This clonotype was counted only a few times. The chain joins TRBV7-2 to TRBJ1-5; 9 bases agree with TRBD1. Looked up from germline, CDR1 is SGHTA and CDR2 is FQGNSA. The CDR3 length is 14 residues. The junction had 4 bases not matched to a gene; V was cut back by 6 bases and J by 4 bases. CDR3 loop: CASRPGTGNQPQHF. Written as DNA, the CDR3 is TGTGCCAGCAGACCCGGGACAGGGAATCAGCCCCAGCATTTT.

With regard to this clonotype: At one of its ends the junction is not consistent with the germline gene, which may arise from a read error. The chain has TRBV2 and TRBJ1-2, with D perhaps TRBD1 (5 bases). The CDR3 length is 15 residues. Germline CDR1 reads SNHLY; CDR2 reads FYNNEI. In DNA, the CDR3 is TGTACCAGCAGTGATCTAAAGGGGCGAGGAGTCGGCTACACCTTC. This translates into CTSSDLKGRGVGYTF.

CDR3 protein: CATSRGGQTYSNQPQHF. In nucleotides, the CDR3 is TGTGCCACCAGCAGAGGAGGACAGACATATAGCAATCAGCCCCAGCATTTT. The chain combines TRBV15 with TRBJ1-5; possibly TRBD1 for D (6 bases). This CDR3 contains 17 residues. V was trimmed by 1 base and J by 0 bases, leaving 13 bases between them. The germline gives CDR1 LNHNV, CDR2 YYDKDF (reference sequence).

This clonotype was seen repeatedly, ten times or more. The V gene is TRBV7-3, the J gene TRBJ1-2; TRBD1 is a possible D gene (5 bases). The V gene's germline CDR1 is SGHTA and CDR2 FQGTGA. This CDR3 is built from 13 residues. The germline V and J ends were trimmed by 0 bases and 8 bases, with 10 bases remaining between them. CDR3 sequence (DNA): TGTGCCAGCAGCTTAACGGCAGGGACCGGCTACACCTTC. Translated: CASSLTAGTGYTF.

This clonotype turned up a few times. The chain is built from TRBV20-1 and TRBJ1-4; D is possibly TRBD1 (6 bases). CDR1 is DFQATT and CDR2 is SNEGSKA in the germline V gene (reference sequence). Trimming took off 6 bases at V and 8 bases at J, with 19 bases between the two ends. This CDR3 spans 14 amino acids. The CDR3: CSAKAVQGKEKLFF. The CDR3, as DNA: TGCAGTGCAAAGGCGGTACAGGGAAAAGAAAAACTGTTTTTT.

This clonotype was seen many times. The J gene is TRBJ2-4, the V gene TRBV14, with TRBD2 as a possible D gene (6 bases). The CDR3 totals 14 residues. Germline CDR1 is SGHDN and CDR2 is FVKESK. V gave up 4 bases and J gave up 6 bases, with 13 bases separating them. CDR3 sequence (DNA): TGTGCCAGCAGCCCTGCACAGGAGGGAAACATTCAGTACTTC. Protein sequence: CASSPAQEGNIQYF.

J is TRBJ1-2 and V is TRBV20-1, with 8 positions matching TRBD1. The CDR3 has 13 residues. V shed 4 bases and J 3 bases; nucleotides not matched to a gene: 4. Per the germline V gene, CDR1 is DFQATT and CDR2 is SNEGSKA (reference sequence). The CDR3 DNA follows: TGCAGTGCTAACTGGGACAGGTACTATGGCTACACCTTC. Translation: CSANWDRYYGYTF.

This sequence joins TRBV4-2 and TRBJ2-6; D is perhaps TRBD1 (6 bases). The germline V gene encodes CDR1 LGHNA and CDR2 YNFKEQ. V was trimmed by 4 bases and J by 0 bases, leaving 13 bases between them. The CDR3 contains 17 residues. In nucleotides, the CDR3 is TGTGCCAGCAGCCCCACGGACAGTCCCTCTGGGGCCAACGTCCTGACTTTC. Protein sequence: CASSPTDSPSGANVLTF.